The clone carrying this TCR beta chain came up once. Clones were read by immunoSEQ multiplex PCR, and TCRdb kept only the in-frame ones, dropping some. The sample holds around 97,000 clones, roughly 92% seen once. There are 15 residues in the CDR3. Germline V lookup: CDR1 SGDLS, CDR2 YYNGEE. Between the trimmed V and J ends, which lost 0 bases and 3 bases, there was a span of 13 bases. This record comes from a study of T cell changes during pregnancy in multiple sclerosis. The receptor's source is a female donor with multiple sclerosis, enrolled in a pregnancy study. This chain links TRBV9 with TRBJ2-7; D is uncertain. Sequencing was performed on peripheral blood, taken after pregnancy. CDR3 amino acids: CASSVGNLNGYEQYF. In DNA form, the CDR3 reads TGTGCCAGCAGCGTAGGAAATTTGAACGGCTACGAGCAGTACTTC.